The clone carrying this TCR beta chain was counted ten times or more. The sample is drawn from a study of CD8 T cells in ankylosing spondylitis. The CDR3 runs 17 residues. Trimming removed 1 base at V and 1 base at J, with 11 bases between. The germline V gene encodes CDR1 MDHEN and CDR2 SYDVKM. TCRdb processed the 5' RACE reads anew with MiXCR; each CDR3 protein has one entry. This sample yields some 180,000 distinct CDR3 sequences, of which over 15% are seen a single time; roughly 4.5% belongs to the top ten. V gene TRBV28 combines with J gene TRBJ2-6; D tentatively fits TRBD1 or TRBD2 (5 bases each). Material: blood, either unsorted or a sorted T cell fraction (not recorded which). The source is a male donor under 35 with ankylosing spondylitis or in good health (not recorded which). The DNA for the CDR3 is TGTGCCAGCAGTTTATTTTTATGGGGGTCTGGGGCCAACGTCCTGACTTTC. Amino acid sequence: CASSLFLWGSGANVLTF.